A selection of T cell receptor beta chains follows, all from one sample in a study of cytomegalovirus exposure and HLA in healthy donors. Sequencing was performed with immunoSEQ multiplex PCR; in TCRdb, only in-frame clones are kept and a portion is missing. The sample includes roughly 200,000 clones, around 80% seen only once; the top ten take less than 4.5%. Sequences were obtained from PBMCs. The receptor source for this set is a woman in her sixties in good health and CMV-seropositive. Both conserved end residues are part of each CDR3. D genes are given only for firm matches. Size values are once, few and many counts, or a class for expanded clones, and some rows have none.

V: TRBV19; size: NA; J: TRBJ2-1; D: TRBD1; DNA: TGTGCCAGTAGTTTCGGACAGGGGGAATGGCTAGCCCCGAACAATGAGCAGTTCTTC; CDR3: CASSFGQGEWLAPNNEQFF
V: TRBV6-5; size: NA; J: TRBJ2-3; D: TRBD1; DNA: TGTGCCAGCAGGGGACAGGGGGCAACAGATACGCAGTATTTT; CDR3: CASRGQGATDTQYF
V: TRBV28; size: NA; J: TRBJ2-5; D: NA; DNA: TGTGCCAGCAGGCCGTGGACAGACCAAGAGACCCAGTACTTC; CDR3: CASRPWTDQETQYF
V: TRBV19; size: NA; J: TRBJ1-5; D: NA; DNA: TGTGCCAGTAGTATAACGGGGGATCAGCCCCAGCATTTT; CDR3: CASSITGDQPQHF
V: TRBV5-6; size: few; J: TRBJ1-1; D: NA; DNA: TGTGCCAGCAGCTTGGAGGGGGAAGCTTTCTTT; CDR3: CASSLEGEAFF
V: TRBV23-1; size: NA; J: TRBJ2-3; D: NA; DNA: TGCGCCAGCAGCCTCAATCGGGGGGCCAGGGACTGCCACACTAAGGCGGATACGCAGTATTTT; CDR3: CASSLNRGARDCHTKADTQYF
V: TRBV6-6; size: NA; J: TRBJ2-2; D: TRBD2; DNA: TGTGCCAGCAGTTCACCGGGGGGGCGTACCGGGGAGCTGTTTTTT; CDR3: CASSSPGGRTGELFF
V: TRBV9; size: once; J: TRBJ2-7; D: NA; DNA: TGTGCCAGCAGCCCATTACTAGGGGGCGAGCAGTACTTC; CDR3: CASSPLLGGEQYF
V: TRBV7-9; size: NA; J: TRBJ2-7; D: NA; DNA: TGTGCCAGCAGCCTAACAGGGAACGAGCAGTACTTC; CDR3: CASSLTGNEQYF
V: TRBV5-1; size: NA; J: TRBJ2-7; D: NA; DNA: TGCGCCAGCAGCTTGGTACGGGGGGCCTCCTACGAGCAGTACTTC; CDR3: CASSLVRGASYEQYF
V: TRBV28; size: NA; J: TRBJ1-1; D: NA; DNA: TGTGCCAGCAGTTTTTTAGGGGGAACTGAAGCTTTCTTT; CDR3: CASSFLGGTEAFF
V: TRBV6-5; size: NA; J: TRBJ2-7; D: TRBD2; DNA: TGTGCCAGCAGTTCCGACCCTAGCGGGAGTAGCTACGAGCAGTACTTC; CDR3: CASSSDPSGSSYEQYF
V: TRBV5-1; size: NA; J: TRBJ2-7; D: TRBD1; DNA: TGCGCCAGCAGTTCCGGGACAGGGAGCTCCTACGAGCAGTACTTC; CDR3: CASSSGTGSSYEQYF
V: TRBV7-2; size: NA; J: TRBJ2-1; D: TRBD2; DNA: TGTGCCAGCCCCCCGGGTGGGACTAGCGTTTTGAAGGAGCGCAATGAGCAGTTCTTC; CDR3: CASPPGGTSVLKERNEQFF
V: TRBV7-9; size: NA; J: TRBJ2-7; D: TRBD2; DNA: TGCGCCAGCAGCTTTGCGGGAGGGGCCCCCTACGAGCAGTACTTC; CDR3: CASSFAGGAPYEQYF
V: TRBV6-1; size: NA; J: TRBJ2-1; D: TRBD2; DNA: TGTGCCAGCAGTGACGGCGGGAGGGGCTACAATGAGCAGTTCTTC; CDR3: CASSDGGRGYNEQFF
V: TRBV5-1; size: NA; J: TRBJ2-5; D: NA; DNA: TGCGCCAGCAGCTTGGACGCAGGGGACGGAGAGACCCAGTACTTC; CDR3: CASSLDAGDGETQYF
V: TRBV30; size: NA; J: TRBJ2-1; D: TRBD1; DNA: TGTGCCTGGAGTGTACTTGGGACAGGGCAGTTCTTC; CDR3: CAWSVLGTGQFF
V: TRBV27; size: NA; J: TRBJ2-7; D: TRBD2; DNA: TGTGCCAGCGGACTAGCGGGAGGGCGTCGGGAGCAGTACTTC; CDR3: CASGLAGGRREQYF
V: TRBV20-1; size: NA; J: TRBJ1-2; D: NA; DNA: TGCAGTGCTCGCTACAGGGCGGGCTACACCTTC; CDR3: CSARYRAGYTF
V: TRBV5-4; size: NA; J: TRBJ1-4; D: TRBD1; DNA: TGTGCCAGCAGCTATAGACAGGGGCGCAGGGAAAAACTGTTTTTT; CDR3: CASSYRQGRREKLFF
V: TRBV11-2; size: few; J: TRBJ2-1; D: TRBD2; DNA: TGTGCCAGCAGCTTAGCGGGAGGGAGTTACAATGAGCAGTTCTTC; CDR3: CASSLAGGSYNEQFF
V: TRBV7-2; size: NA; J: TRBJ2-2; D: NA; DNA: TGTGCCAGCAGCTTCAGACAGGACCTCGGGGAGCTGTTTTTT; CDR3: CASSFRQDLGELFF
V: TRBV5-1; size: once; J: TRBJ2-3; D: NA; DNA: TGCGCCAGCAGCTCGGGGGTATTCACAGATACGCAGTATTTT; CDR3: CASSSGVFTDTQYF
V: TRBV2; size: NA; J: TRBJ2-7; D: TRBD2; DNA: TGTGCCAGCAATGCGGCGGGGGGGCAGTACGAGCAGTACTTC; CDR3: CASNAAGGQYEQYF
V: TRBV7-9; size: NA; J: TRBJ2-5; D: NA; DNA: TGTGCCAGCAGCTTAATAGGGGTTGAGGAGACCCAGTACTTC; CDR3: CASSLIGVEETQYF
V: TRBV9; size: NA; J: TRBJ2-3; D: TRBD2; DNA: TGTGCCAGCAGCCTTCAGACTAGCGGAAAAAGCACAGATACGCAGTATTTT; CDR3: CASSLQTSGKSTDTQYF
V: TRBV25-1; size: NA; J: TRBJ2-2; D: NA; DNA: TGTGCCAGCAGTGTTCTTGCGGGAACTTACACCGGGGAGCTGTTTTTT; CDR3: CASSVLAGTYTGELFF
V: TRBV7-2; size: NA; J: TRBJ2-3; D: NA; DNA: TGTGCCAGCAGCTTCCTAGATGGAGGGCGGAGCACAGATACGCAGTATTTT; CDR3: CASSFLDGGRSTDTQYF
V: TRBV2; size: NA; J: TRBJ2-5; D: NA; DNA: TGTGCCAGCAGTCGTGGACTAGGGGGGGAGGAGACCCAGTACTTC; CDR3: CASSRGLGGEETQYF
V: TRBV7-8; size: NA; J: TRBJ2-7; D: TRBD2; DNA: TGCGCCAGCAGCCGAACTCCGACTAGCGGATCCTACGAGCAGTACTTC; CDR3: CASSRTPTSGSYEQYF
V: TRBV5-8; size: NA; J: TRBJ1-4; D: TRBD1; DNA: TGTGCCAGCAGCTTGGGGCGGACAGGGGGCGTAGGTGAAAAACTGTTTTTT; CDR3: CASSLGRTGGVGEKLFF
V: TRBV11-2; size: once; J: TRBJ2-1; D: TRBD2; DNA: TGTGCCAGCAGCGCTCCCGGGACTACATTATACAATGAGCAGTTCTTC; CDR3: CASSAPGTTLYNEQFF
V: TRBV30; size: NA; J: TRBJ1-4; D: TRBD1; DNA: TGTGCCTGGGCCCCCGACAGGGGAAAGGATAAACTGTTTTTT; CDR3: CAWAPDRGKDKLFF
V: TRBV28; size: NA; J: TRBJ2-5; D: NA; DNA: TGTGCCAGCAGTTTACGGGTTGTCGCAGAGACCCAGTACTTC; CDR3: CASSLRVVAETQYF
V: TRBV7-6; size: NA; J: TRBJ2-3; D: NA; DNA: TGTGCCAGCAGCTTACGCGGGGGCACAGATACGCAGTATTTT; CDR3: CASSLRGGTDTQYF
V: TRBV30; size: NA; J: TRBJ2-1; D: NA; DNA: TGTGCCTGGAGGCAGGATACCTACAATGAGCAGTTCTTC; CDR3: CAWRQDTYNEQFF
V: TRBV30; size: NA; J: TRBJ1-5; D: TRBD1; DNA: TGTGCCTGGAGTGTACAGGGACAGGGGAATCAGCCCCAGCATTTT; CDR3: CAWSVQGQGNQPQHF
V: TRBV19; size: NA; J: TRBJ1-3; D: TRBD1; DNA: TGTGCCAGTAGTAACCCCTTGGACAGGGAGAAGAACACCATATATTTT; CDR3: CASSNPLDREKNTIYF
V: TRBV5-4; size: NA; J: TRBJ2-6; D: NA; DNA: TGTGCCAGCAGCTTGGCCCCGGGGGCTGGGGCCAACGTCCTGACTTTC; CDR3: CASSLAPGAGANVLTF
V: TRBV7-9; size: NA; J: TRBJ2-1; D: NA; DNA: TGTGCCACCCGGACTTACAATGAGCAGTTCTTC; CDR3: CATRTYNEQFF
V: TRBV7-6; size: NA; J: TRBJ1-1; D: NA; DNA: TGTGCCAGCAGCCGACCCGGGACAGAAGCTTTCTTT; CDR3: CASSRPGTEAFF
V: TRBV5-4; size: NA; J: TRBJ2-5; D: NA; DNA: TGTGCCAGCAGCTTCACTGACAGGCCCCGGGCCCAGTACTTC; CDR3: CASSFTDRPRAQYF
V: TRBV28; size: NA; J: TRBJ2-5; D: NA; DNA: TGTGCCAGCATGAGGGCTAGCTCGTTCCAAGAGACCCAGTACTTC; CDR3: CASMRASSFQETQYF
V: TRBV6-4; size: NA; J: TRBJ2-1; D: TRBD1; DNA: TGTGCCAGCAGCATCGGGACAGGGCTTAATGAGCAGTTCTTC; CDR3: CASSIGTGLNEQFF
V: TRBV30; size: few; J: TRBJ1-5; D: NA; DNA: TGTGCCTGGAGTGTACTAGGGAGAAATCAGCCCCAGCATTTT; CDR3: CAWSVLGRNQPQHF
V: TRBV30; size: NA; J: TRBJ2-3; D: NA; DNA: TGTGCCTGGAGTTATAGCACAGATACGCAGTATTTT; CDR3: CAWSYSTDTQYF
V: TRBV5-6; size: NA; J: TRBJ1-1; D: NA; DNA: TGTGCCAGCAGCCCATTAGTGAACACTGAAGCTTTCTTT; CDR3: CASSPLVNTEAFF
V: TRBV28; size: NA; J: TRBJ1-5; D: NA; DNA: TGTGCCAGCAGATCGTGGCTCAATCAGCCCCAGCATTTT; CDR3: CASRSWLNQPQHF
V: TRBV18; size: NA; J: TRBJ1-4; D: NA; DNA: TGTGCCAGCTCACCACTTCAGTCTGATGCAACTAATGAAAAACTGTTTTTT; CDR3: CASSPLQSDATNEKLFF
V: TRBV29-1; size: NA; J: TRBJ1-1; D: NA; DNA: TGCAGCTCCGAAGGCTCAAACAGTGAAGCTTTCTTT; CDR3: CSSEGSNSEAFF
V: TRBV5-1; size: NA; J: TRBJ2-2; D: NA; DNA: TGCGCCAGCAGCCAACAGGGTACCGGGGAGCTGTTTTTT; CDR3: CASSQQGTGELFF
V: TRBV7-3; size: NA; J: TRBJ2-2; D: NA; DNA: TGTGCCAGCAGCCTGAACACCGGGGAGCTGTTTTTT; CDR3: CASSLNTGELFF
V: TRBV7-3; size: NA; J: TRBJ2-2; D: NA; DNA: TGTGCCAGCAGCTTTAGTAGGAACACCGGGGAGCTGTTTTTT; CDR3: CASSFSRNTGELFF
V: TRBV14; size: NA; J: TRBJ1-4; D: NA; DNA: TGTGCCAGCAGCCTAGACCGGCACAGAAATGAAAAACTGTTTTTT; CDR3: CASSLDRHRNEKLFF
V: TRBV5-5; size: once; J: TRBJ1-6; D: NA; DNA: TGTGCCAGCAGCTTTAGGGCTGGGGGAGGGAATTCACCCCTCCACTTT; CDR3: CASSFRAGGGNSPLHF
V: TRBV5-1; size: NA; J: TRBJ1-6; D: TRBD1; DNA: TGCGCCAGCAGCTTGCGGGGACAGGGGGCGGATTCACCCCTCCACTTT; CDR3: CASSLRGQGADSPLHF